The 32 T cell receptor beta chains given below trace back to one sample, sequenced in a study of cytomegalovirus exposure and HLA in healthy donors. Clones were sequenced by immunoSEQ multiplex PCR, and TCRdb holds only the in-frame ones, with some missing. The sample contains 55,000 to 75,000 clones, roughly 94% of which appear only once. Sample: PBMCs. These receptors all stem from a man younger than 35 in good health and CMV-seropositive.

This clone occurred once. The chain employs TRBV2 and TRBJ1-2; TRBD1 matches 10 bases. V lost 10 bases and J lost 2; bases outside the gene matches: 10. This CDR3 is 15 amino acids long. Germline CDR1 is SNHLY and CDR2 is FYNNEI. CDR3 sequence (DNA): TGTGCCACCCCGGGACAGGGGTACGCCAACTATGGCTACACCTTC. Translated: CATPGQGYANYGYTF.

CDR3 sequence reads: CASSVGVNYGYTF. CDR3 nucleotide sequence: TGTGCCAGCTCAGTCGGGGTGAACTATGGCTACACCTTC. The chain links TRBV18 to TRBJ1-2; no reliable D call. Germline CDR1 KGHSH, CDR2 LQKENI. The V gene lost 5 bases and the J gene lost 2 bases, with 9 bases spanning the gap. The CDR3 consists of 13 residues. Full variable domain (rest looked up from reference TRBV18 and TRBJ1-2): NAGVMQNPRHLVRRRGQEARLRCSPMKGHSHVYWYRQLPEEGLKFMVYLQKENIIDESGMPKERFSAEFPKEGPSILRIQQVVRGDSAAYFCASSVGVNYGYTFGSGTRLTVV.

The J gene is TRBJ1-2, the V gene TRBV2, with a tentative D call TRBD1 (5 bases). Trimming cost V 3 bases and J 4 bases, with 9 bases left between them. CDR3 size: 13 residues. CDR1 is SNHLY, CDR2 FYNNEI, per germline. The DNA of the CDR3 is TGTGCCAGCAGTGACCAGGGTTCCTATGGCTACACCTTC. It codes for CASSDQGSYGYTF.

This sequence joins TRBV5-1 and TRBJ2-1, with 9 positions matching TRBD1. CDR1 and CDR2 from the germline V gene are SGHRS and YFSETQ. This CDR3 is built from 16 residues. The V segment lost 0 bases and the J segment 6 bases; nucleotides outside the gene matches: 7. The CDR3: CASSLVWTGDINEQFF. The CDR3 region has the DNA TGCGCCAGCAGCTTGGTATGGACAGGGGACATCAATGAGCAGTTCTTC.

The chain combines TRBV19 with TRBJ2-2; weak D call: TRBD2 (5 bases). This CDR3 spans 12 amino acids. Trimming pared 1 base from V and 8 bases from J, leaving 5 bases between. Germline V gene sequence: CDR1 LNHDA, CDR2 SQIVND (reference sequence). As DNA, the CDR3 is TGTGCCAGTAGTATAGGAGGGGGGGAGCTGTTTTTT. It codes for CASSIGGGELFF.

This clone was counted a few times. The chain has TRBV10-3 and TRBJ2-6; no clear D gene. V was pared by 1 base and J by 0 bases, with 7 bases between. The CDR3 runs 16 residues. CDR1 and CDR2 (germline): ENHRY, SYGVKD. DNA for the CDR3: TGTGCCATCAGTGAGTACCCCGGCTCTGGGGCCAACGTCCTGACTTTC. Translating gives CAISEYPGSGANVLTF.

The gene calls are TRBV11-2 and TRBJ2-3; 7 bases match TRBD2. CDR3 length equals 15 residues. Losses at the gene ends were 2 bases for V and 1 base for J; bases not matched to a gene: 3. The germline V gene encodes CDR1 SGHAT and CDR2 FQNNGV. CDR3 DNA: TGTGCCAGCAGCTTAAGGCTAGCGGGCACAGATACGCAGTATTTT. It codes for CASSLRLAGTDTQYF.

The CDR3: CASSLGTGGFTDTQYF. As DNA, the CDR3 is TGTGCCAGCAGTTTAGGGACAGGGGGCTTCACAGATACGCAGTATTTT. The chain carries TRBV27 and TRBJ2-3, with 12 bases that match TRBD1. The V segment lost 2 bases and the J segment 2 bases; nucleotides outside the gene matches: 2. Germline CDR1 reads MNHEY; CDR2 reads SMNVEV (reference sequence). The CDR3 covers 16 residues.

This chain links TRBV30 with TRBJ2-3; TRBD2 is a possible D gene (6 bases). The V end lost 1 base, the J end lost 6 bases, and 17 bases lay between the germline ends. CDR1 and CDR2 from the germline V gene are GTSNPN and SVGIG (reference sequence). This CDR3 is 15 amino acids long. CDR3 loop: CAWSGWDLSMDTQYF. CDR3 in DNA: TGTGCCTGGAGTGGTTGGGACTTGAGCATGGATACGCAGTATTTT.

The gene calls are TRBV30 and TRBJ2-2; D remains unclear. Between the trimmed V and J ends, which lost 8 bases and 1 base, there was a span of 11 bases. CDR3 length: 13 residues. CDR1 GTSNPN and CDR2 SVGIG come from the germline V gene (reference sequence). Here the CDR3 reads CALLIENTGELFF. CDR3 coding DNA: TGTGCCCTATTAATAGAGAACACCGGGGAGCTGTTTTTT.

This chain links TRBV6-6 with TRBJ2-7, with a possible D match to TRBD1 (5 bases). The V gene lost 0 bases and the J gene lost 3 bases, with 12 bases spanning the gap. This CDR3 spans 15 amino acids. Germline V gives CDR1 MNHNY, CDR2 SVGAGI (reference sequence). CDR3 coding DNA: TGTGCCAGCAGTTACTCAGGGGATTACAACTACGAGCAGTACTTC. Encoded protein: CASSYSGDYNYEQYF.

Of note for this clone: Other DNA sequences of this sample code for an identical CDR3. The DNA of the CDR3 is TGTGCCAGCAGCCAAGAAGACAGGGCAGGAAACACCATATATTTT. It encodes CASSQEDRAGNTIYF. The chain carries TRBV4-2 and TRBJ1-3; 7 nucleotides match TRBD1. The CDR3 has 15 amino acids. Looked up from germline, CDR1 is LGHNA and CDR2 is YNFKEQ. V was clipped by 0 bases and J by 4 bases; unmatched bases: 3.

The chain is built from TRBV28 and TRBJ1-5; 7 bases fit TRBD1. V was clipped by 4 bases and J by 7 bases; unmatched bases: 10. This CDR3 contains 15 residues. Germline CDR1 reads MDHEN; CDR2 reads SYDVKM. The chain's CDR3 is CASSSAGQFRQPQHF. CDR3 DNA sequence: TGTGCCAGCAGTTCCGCGGGACAGTTCAGGCAGCCCCAGCATTTT. The full variable domain, with the rest looked up from reference TRBV28 and TRBJ1-5, is DVKVTQSSRYLVKRTGEKVFLECVQDMDHENMFWYRQDPGLGLRLIYFSYDVKMKEKGDIPEGYSVSREKKERFSLILESASTNQTSMYLCASSSAGQFRQPQHFGDGTRLSIL.

The chain employs TRBV27 and TRBJ1-2, with D unclear. V lost 4 bases to trimming and J lost 7 bases, with 10 bases between them. Per germline, CDR1 MNHEY and CDR2 SMNVEV (reference sequence). The CDR3 length is 12 residues. CDR3 coding DNA: TGTGCCAGCAGTTCCGGGGTTCTTGGCTACACCTTC. This sequence encodes CASSSGVLGYTF.

V usage is TRBV11-2 and J usage is TRBJ2-1; D is possibly TRBD1 (5 bases). Between the trimmed V and J ends, which lost 0 bases and 3 bases, there was a span of 9 bases. Germline loops: CDR1 SGHAT, CDR2 FQNNGV. The CDR3 covers 15 residues. CDR3 sequence (DNA): TGTGCCAGCAGCTTAGAAGGGGTCGACTACAATGAGCAGTTCTTC. Translated: CASSLEGVDYNEQFF.

J is TRBJ2-3 and V is TRBV7-2, with 9 bases aligning to TRBD2. The CDR3 spans 15 residues. Germline V gives CDR1 SGHTA, CDR2 FQGNSA. Trimming took 5 bases from V and 3 from J; bases not matched to a gene: 6. In DNA, the CDR3 is TGTGCCAGCAGCCTTGGACTAGCGAAAACAGATACGCAGTATTTT. It is translated as CASSLGLAKTDTQYF. Full variable domain (outside the CDR3, taken from reference TRBV7-2 and TRBJ2-3): GAGVSQSPSNKVTEKGKDVELRCDPISGHTALYWYRQSLGQGLEFLIYFQGNSAPDKSGLPSDRFSAERTGGSVSTLTIQRTQQEDSAVYLCASSLGLAKTDTQYFGPGTRLTVL.

This chain links TRBV7-9 with TRBJ2-7; the match to TRBD1 covers 9 bases. CDR1 is SEHNR, CDR2 FQNEAQ, per germline (reference sequence). The junction had 7 bases not matched to a gene; V was cut back by 1 base and J by 3 bases. The CDR3 is 16 residues long. The CDR3 region has the DNA TGTGCCAGCAGCTTAGGTCCGGGACAGGGTATCTACGAGCAGTACTTC. Translating it yields CASSLGPGQGIYEQYF.

The chain joins TRBV18 to TRBJ2-7; 9 bases are shared with TRBD2. CDR1 KGHSH and CDR2 LQKENI come from the germline V gene. The CDR3 contains 16 residues. V was clipped by 0 bases and J by 1 base; unmatched bases: 4. The CDR3 is CASSPPSGRLSYEQYF. CDR3 sequence (DNA): TGTGCCAGCTCACCACCTAGCGGGAGACTGTCCTACGAGCAGTACTTC.

The V gene is TRBV6-1, the J gene TRBJ2-5, with a tentative D call TRBD2 (5 bases). V lost 4 bases and J lost 4, with 13 bases in between. The germline CDR1 and CDR2 sequences are MNHNS and SASEGT. This CDR3 comprises 14 residues. The CDR3 here is CASSVSSPGETQYF. The CDR3 DNA reads as TGTGCCAGCAGTGTGTCTAGCCCAGGAGAGACCCAGTACTTC.

In this sample, this clone turned up once. The chain uses TRBV7-9 and TRBJ2-3, with TRBD1 matching over 8 bases. Germline trimming cut 6 bases from V and 1 base from J; bases unmatched to any gene: 12. Germline V gene lookup returns CDR1 SEHNR and CDR2 FQNEAQ (reference sequence). The CDR3 spans 17 residues. The CDR3: CASRPTFGQGGTDTQYF. CDR3 nucleotide sequence: TGTGCCAGCAGACCTACATTTGGACAGGGCGGCACAGATACGCAGTATTTT.

This clone has just one count. V usage is TRBV6-1 and J usage is TRBJ2-1; D is ambiguous. V was trimmed by 2 bases and J by 2 bases, leaving 10 bases between them. Germline V CDR1 and CDR2: MNHNS, SASEGT. The CDR3 has 15 residues. CDR3 in DNA: TGTGCCAGCAGTGAACAGGTTACCGCCTACAATGAGCAGTTCTTC. Translated, it gives CASSEQVTAYNEQFF.

J is TRBJ2-7 and V is TRBV5-1; maybe TRBD2 (7 bases). The CDR3 is 15 residues long. Per germline, CDR1 SGHRS and CDR2 YFSETQ. The ends were cut back, 4 bases at V and 5 bases at J, with 19 bases in the middle. The CDR3 loop reads CASSLIKGGQDEQYF. CDR3 nucleotide sequence: TGCGCCAGCAGCCTCATAAAGGGGGGGCAGGACGAGCAGTACTTC. Looking up the rest from reference TRBV5-1 and TRBJ2-7 gives the full variable domain: KAGVTQTPRYLIKTRGQQVTLSCSPISGHRSVSWYQQTPGQGLQFLFEYFSETQRNKGNFPGRFSGRQFSNSRSEMNVSTLELGDSALYLCASSLIKGGQDEQYFGPGTRLTVT.

V gene TRBV5-6 combines with J gene TRBJ1-2; a weak D match, TRBD1 (6 bases). CDR1 is SGHDT, CDR2 YYEEEE, per germline. The germline V and J ends were trimmed by 2 bases and 3 bases, with 8 bases remaining between them. The CDR3 sequence is 13 residues long. As DNA, the CDR3 is TGTGCCAGCAGCTTTGACAGGCACTATGGCTACACCTTC. This translates into CASSFDRHYGYTF.

The V and J genes are TRBV28 and TRBJ1-1; no reliable D call. The V and J ends lost 4 bases and 12 bases respectively, with 15 bases between them. The CDR3 covers 12 residues. CDR1 is MDHEN and CDR2 is SYDVKM in the germline V gene. CDR3 DNA: TGTGCCAGCAGTTCTACTATATCGCAGCCTTTCTTT. Protein product: CASSSTISQPFF. Supplemented by reference TRBV28 and TRBJ1-1, the full variable domain reads DVKVTQSSRYLVKRTGEKVFLECVQDMDHENMFWYRQDPGLGLRLIYFSYDVKMKEKGDIPEGYSVSREKKERFSLILESASTNQTSMYLCASSSTISQPFFGQGTRLTVV.

V usage is TRBV28 and J usage is TRBJ1-2, with D perhaps TRBD1 (5 bases). V lost 7 bases and J lost 8, with 26 bases in between. CDR3 length: 16 amino acids. Germline lookup yields CDR1 MDHEN and CDR2 SYDVKM. CDR3 residues: CASKQSTWGRSGGYTF. The CDR3 bases are TGTGCCAGCAAGCAGTCAACCTGGGGGAGGTCTGGAGGCTACACCTTC.

CDR3 coding DNA: TGTGCCAGCAGTGAAGAAGTCAGGGTTGGCTACACCTTC. Its translation is CASSEEVRVGYTF. The chain has TRBV2 and TRBJ1-2, with a tentative D call TRBD1 (5 bases). This CDR3 has 13 amino acids. Germline V gene data show CDR1 as SNHLY and CDR2 as FYNNEI. The V end was cut by 1 base, the J end by 7 bases, with 10 bases between.

J is TRBJ2-7 and V is TRBV7-6; tentatively, D is TRBD2 (5 bases). V was clipped by 0 bases and J by 1 base, with 7 bases between them. CDR1 and CDR2 from the germline V gene are SGHVS and FNYEAQ. The CDR3 covers 14 residues. The chain's CDR3 is CASSLAGESYEQYF. The CDR3 coding sequence is TGTGCCAGCAGCTTAGCGGGAGAATCCTACGAGCAGTACTTC.

This chain links TRBV27 with TRBJ2-6; a possible D gene is TRBD1 (6 bases). This CDR3 has 15 residues. Germline V gene data show CDR1 as MNHEY and CDR2 as SMNVEV (reference sequence). V was trimmed by 5 bases and J by 0 bases, leaving 8 bases between them. The CDR3 DNA reads TGTGCCAGCAGTACAGGGAGCTCTGGGGCCAACGTCCTGACTTTC. It is translated as CASSTGSSGANVLTF.

The J gene is TRBJ2-1, the V gene TRBV7-3; TRBD2 aligns across 12 bases. This CDR3 has 17 amino acids. V dropped 2 bases and J dropped 6; count of bases not matched to a gene: 8. Per the germline V gene, CDR1 is SGHTA and CDR2 is FQGTGA. CDR3 nucleotides: TGTGCCAGCAGCTTATCGACTAGCGGGAGCGGGGGCAATGAGCAGTTCTTC. It specifies CASSLSTSGSGGNEQFF.

The V gene is TRBV7-2, the J gene TRBJ2-7, with unresolved D. V shed 2 bases and J shed 2 bases, with 13 bases lying between them. The CDR3 sequence is 15 residues long. Germline V gene data show CDR1 as SGHTA and CDR2 as FQGNSA. In DNA, the CDR3 is TGTGCCAGCAGCTTAATACAGCTATCACCCTACGAGCAGTACTTC. Translation: CASSLIQLSPYEQYF.

The chain carries TRBV6-1 and TRBJ1-2; 7 nucleotides align to TRBD1. This CDR3 has 16 amino acids. In germline, CDR1 is MNHNS, CDR2 SASEGT. The J segment lost 4 bases and the V segment lost 1 base, leaving 9 bases of the junction unmatched. The CDR3 nucleotides read TGTGCCAGCAGTGAAGGATCCGGGACAGTGTTCTATGGCTACACCTTC. Protein: CASSEGSGTVFYGYTF.

This clone was observed a single time. The chain recombines TRBV11-2 with TRBJ2-7, with D possibly being TRBD2 (7 bases). The CDR3 runs to 18 residues. The ends were cut back, 1 base at V and 2 bases at J, with 21 bases in the middle. Per the germline V gene, CDR1 is SGHAT and CDR2 is FQNNGV. The CDR3 region has the DNA TGTGCCAGCAGCTTAGGCAGGGGACTACGCCCCCGAACCTACGAGCAGTACTTC. Its protein product is CASSLGRGLRPRTYEQYF.